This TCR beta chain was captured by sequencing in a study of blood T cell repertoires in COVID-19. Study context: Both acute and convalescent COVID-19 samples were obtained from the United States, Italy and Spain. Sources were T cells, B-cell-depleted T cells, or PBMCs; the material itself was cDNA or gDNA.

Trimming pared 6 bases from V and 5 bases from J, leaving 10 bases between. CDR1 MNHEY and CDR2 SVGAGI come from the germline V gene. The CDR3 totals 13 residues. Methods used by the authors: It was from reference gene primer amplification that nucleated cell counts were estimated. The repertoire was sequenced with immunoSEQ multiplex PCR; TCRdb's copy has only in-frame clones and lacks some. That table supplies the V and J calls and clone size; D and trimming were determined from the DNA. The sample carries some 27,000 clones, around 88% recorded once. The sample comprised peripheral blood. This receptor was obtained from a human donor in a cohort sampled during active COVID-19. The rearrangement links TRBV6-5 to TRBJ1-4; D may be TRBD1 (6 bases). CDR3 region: CASRPRGNEKLFF. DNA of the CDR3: TGTGCCAGCAGACCGAGGGGGAATGAAAAACTGTTTTTT.